This T cell receptor (beta chain) emerged from a study of shared clonotypes between healthy human individuals. Libraries were prepared by immunoSEQ multiplex PCR; TCRdb keeps only in-frame clonotypes and omits some of them. The sample shows around 600,000 clones, about 98% of them seen only once. This clone was recorded only once. After removal of 6 bases from V and 4 bases from J, the junction contained 12 bases not matched to a gene. This CDR3 region has 14 residues. Germline-derived CDR1 and CDR2 are SQVTM and ANQGSEA. Naive CD8 cells lacked CD45RO and underwent positive selection for CCR7, leaving out terminally differentiated effector memory CD45RA+ cells.

Specimen: naive CD8+ T cells sorted from blood. This TCR came from a man aged 25-45 years in good health. V gene TRBV29-1 combines with J gene TRBJ2-7; 7 nucleotides align to TRBD1. The DNA for the CDR3 is TGCAGCGTCGGCTACCGGGACAGCTATTACGAGCAGTACTTC. This gives the protein CSVGYRDSYYEQYF.